These 12 T cell receptor beta chains came from one sample sequenced in a study of regulatory and conventional T cells in RAG deficiency. The sorted conventional CD4+ T cells were CD25-low and CD127-high, with genomic DNA sequenced. Sequencing used immunoSEQ multiplex PCR; TCRdb keeps in-frame clones, though not all of them. This repertoire shows under 25,000 clones, around 95% found once; its top ten account for 1% to 1.5%. The data were also submitted as part of a second study, on regulatory T cells. That source reports: The PCR used 52 TRBV and 13 TRBJ primers.

The sequenced sample was CD25- CD4+ T cells sorted from blood. The receptor set was obtained from a human donor in good health.

In this sample, this clone turned up once. The chain links TRBV6-5 to TRBJ2-5; 8 bases line up with TRBD1. The V segment lost 5 bases and the J segment 4 bases; nucleotides outside the gene matches: 6. This CDR3 has 14 amino acids. CDR1 and CDR2 (germline): MNHEY, SVGAGI. The CDR3 DNA is TGTGCCAGCAGTCCTCCACAGGGGGGAGAGACCCAGTACTTC. This gives the protein CASSPPQGGETQYF.

V usage is TRBV2 and J usage is TRBJ2-5; 7 bases map to TRBD2. Germline CDR1 and CDR2: SNHLY and FYNNEI. CDR3 length equals 13 residues. J gave up 3 bases and V 11 bases, and 9 bases lay outside the gene matches. CDR3 sequence: CAAGGGGKETQYF. CDR3 DNA sequence: TGTGCCGCGGGCGGGGGAGGCAAAGAGACCCAGTACTTC.

The chain joins TRBV10-3 to TRBJ2-3, with 7 bases identical to TRBD2. Germline V CDR1 and CDR2: ENHRY, SYGVKD. Germline trimming cut 6 bases from V and 5 bases from J; bases unmatched to any gene: 2. This CDR3 comprises 12 residues. This CDR3 reads CAIRGGKDTQYF. The CDR3 bases are TGTGCCATCAGGGGAGGGAAAGATACGCAGTATTTT.

The chain employs TRBV5-4 and TRBJ2-3; 11 nucleotides match TRBD2. V lost 1 base, J lost 5 bases, and 6 bases stayed unmatched. The CDR3 has 16 amino acids. Per the germline V gene, CDR1 is SGHNT and CDR2 is YYREEE (reference sequence). CDR3 bases: TGTGCCAGCAGCTTGACTAGCGGGGGCTTTGGAGATACGCAGTATTTT. Its translation: CASSLTSGGFGDTQYF. Based on the CDR3 plus reference TRBV5-4 and TRBJ2-3, the full variable domain is ETGVTQSPTHLIKTRGQQVTLRCSSQSGHNTVSWYQQALGQGPQFIFQYYREEENGRGNFPPRFSGLQFPNYSSELNVNALELDDSALYLCASSLTSGGFGDTQYFGPGTRLTVL.

The count of this clone is one. The sample contains more than one DNA sequence encoding this CDR3. The V gene is TRBV2, the J gene TRBJ1-6, with a weak D call TRBD1 (6 bases). The CDR3 has 13 residues. CDR1 is SNHLY and CDR2 is FYNNEI in the germline V gene. V lost 9 bases and J lost 7, with 13 bases in between. CDR3 nucleotides: TGTGCCAGGACAGGTAGTCTGAATTCACCCCTCCACTTT. Its protein product is CARTGSLNSPLHF.

The sample holds one count of this clone. The V call is TRBV6-1, the J call TRBJ1-5; 12 bases fit TRBD1. The CDR3 is 14 residues long. Germline lookup yields CDR1 MNHNS and CDR2 SASEGT. V gave up 6 bases and J gave up 6 bases; unmatched junction bases: 3. CDR3 bases: TGTGCCAGCAGCTGGGACAGGGGGCTTCAGCCCCAGCATTTT. Protein: CASSWDRGLQPQHF.

The chain uses TRBV6-1 and TRBJ2-7; 8 nucleotides align to TRBD1. CDR1 and CDR2 from the germline V gene are MNHNS and SASEGT. CDR3 length: 15 amino acids. V was pared by 2 bases and J by 4 bases, with 7 bases of the junction left unmatched. The CDR3 protein is CASSEPRTGNYEQYF. The CDR3, as DNA: TGTGCCAGCAGTGAACCTAGGACAGGGAATTACGAGCAGTACTTC.

This chain connects TRBV5-1 to TRBJ1-1, with D unclear. There are 13 residues in the CDR3. The germline CDR1 and CDR2 sequences are SGHRS and YFSETQ. V lost 4 bases and J 3 bases, leaving 10 bases between the germline ends. DNA for the CDR3: TGCGCCAGCAGCCCGGGGTCTGACACTGAAGCTTTCTTT. Amino acids: CASSPGSDTEAFF.

The chain recombines TRBV18 with TRBJ1-5; D unresolved. V lost 3 bases to trimming and J lost 4 bases, with 7 bases between them. The CDR3 spans 13 residues. Looked up from germline, CDR1 is KGHSH and CDR2 is LQKENI. The CDR3 is CASSPTENQPQHF. In nucleotides, the CDR3 is TGTGCCAGCTCACCTACAGAGAATCAGCCCCAGCATTTT.

The genes are TRBV7-9 and TRBJ1-2, with D perhaps matching TRBD1 (6 bases). Trimming pared 4 bases from V and 4 bases from J, leaving 16 bases between. The CDR3 spans 15 residues. Germline values: CDR1 SEHNR, CDR2 FQNEAQ (reference sequence). CDR3 sequence: CASSSSGGLGYGYTF. The CDR3 region has the DNA TGTGCCAGCAGCTCCAGCGGGGGGCTCGGCTATGGCTACACCTTC.

The J gene is TRBJ2-7, the V gene TRBV1; TRBD2, the table's D call, lacks a check against the DNA. TRBV1 is described as a pseudogene. This CDR3 is 15 amino acids long. The chain's CDR3 is CTSSHRLAGVHEQYF. CDR3 nucleotides: TGCACCAGCAGCCACAGACTAGCGGGGGTCCACGAGCAGTACTTC.

The V call is TRBV4-2, the J call TRBJ2-3, with 14 bases lining up with TRBD2. Per germline, CDR1 LGHNA and CDR2 YNFKEQ. The CDR3 length is 15 residues. After removal of 4 bases from V and 6 bases from J, the junction contained 3 bases not matched to a gene. DNA of the CDR3: TGTGCCAGCAGCCTGGGACTAGCGGGGGAGGATACGCAGTATTTT. Translation gives CASSLGLAGEDTQYF.